Described below is a single TCR beta chain sequence and its context. Its antigen is still unknown. Base qualities are not at hand, and no much larger clone is one base apart. Amplification of TCR beta CDR3 regions was carried out from RNA transcripts. The TCR CDR3 was subjected to a first round of RT-PCR using the HTBI primer set and the Qiagen OneStep RT-PCR kit. Libraries were constructed in a second round of multiplex PCR, after which size selection and purification were carried out. Libraries were sequenced paired-end with 100 bp reads on an Illumina HiSeq2000. Per the original workflow: SOAPnuke was used to process the raw data, removing reads that contained adapters or uncalled bases, had a mean Phred below 15, or lacked an exact match to the constant primer or identifier. High-quality paired reads were merged using COPE v1.2.5, and each unique nucleotide sequence was defined as a clonotype. Clonotypes were aligned to IMGT TRBV, TRBD and TRBJ reference segments using MiTCR v1.1. The analysis included only V-J combinations with a frequency above 0.0001, which together covered about 99% of the repertoires. The TCS score was defined as F50 (clonal expansion) divided by E x V (chaos), with BLOSUM62-based TCRdist calculated between CDR3 peptides within each V-J. Welch's t-statistics and random forest reduced 500 to 550 V-J features to 13, which were used in a naive Bayes classifier (R e1071). TCRdb reworked the public reads: Q25 trimming with fastp, MiXCR clone assembly, productive beta chains retained. Identical CDR3 proteins give one entry, which carries the most common genes and DNA. For this entry, the V and J calls and clone size follow TCRdb and not the study's own pipeline. The sample has approximately 600,000 distinct CDR3 sequences on record, 20% to 25% of them singletons. Under 35% of the sample lies in the top ten.

The data belong to a study of T cells in Graves' hyperthyroidism and ophthalmopathy (dated by TCRdb to the late 2010s). At the level of the whole study: Peripheral blood was sampled at the time of initial diagnosis, prior to any treatment. After sampling, hyperthyroidism patients received methimazole starting at 30 mg daily, and ophthalmopathy patients received high-dose intravenous methylprednisolone. A discovery cohort of fewer than 110 patients, roughly 45 with Graves' ophthalmopathy and approximately 57 with stable Graves' hyperthyroidism, was used to find distinguishing TCR V-J signatures. The study also compared thyroid tissue and blood T-cell repertoires from more than five Graves' hyperthyroidism patients. Prospective prediction of ophthalmopathy was tested in an independent validation cohort consisting of 18 hyperthyroidism patients and more than 15 patients who later progressed to ophthalmopathy. The 75 to 100 discovery patients were divided at random into training and test sets in a 7:3 ratio. TCR Vbeta CDR3 sequencing of around 130 peripheral blood samples (more than 40 ophthalmopathy, 75 hyperthyroidism and approximately 17 progressor patients) is reported in the paper. Broader findings and caveats from the paper: In cross-validation, a model built on a 13 V-J signature told ophthalmopathy apart from stable hyperthyroidism with 85% to 90% sensitivity and roughly 82% specificity, and in testing the same model reached 80%/75%. Most expanded thyroid clonotypes (frequency above 0.001) were also found in blood, which suggests that blood repertoires may mirror thyroid immune responses. In validation, the model predicted progression to ophthalmopathy a median of around six months before onset, with roughly 68% sensitivity and nearly 75% specificity. Sample size was not statistically predetermined, and investigators were not blinded to group allocation.

In the ophthalmopathy patients, disease was moderately to severely active, with a Clinical Activity Score of 3 or more, a NOSPECS grade of 4 or more, and a duration of less than 3 months. Patients with uncontrolled infections, other autoimmune diseases, pregnancy or lactation were excluded. Diagnoses were based on clinical symptoms, serum thyroxine and TRAb, thyroid ultrasound and orbital computed tomography. PBMCs were separated from 7.5 to 10 ml of fresh peripheral blood using Ficoll-Paque density gradient centrifugation. Trizol reagent was used to extract total RNA, and RNA quality was then checked on an Agilent 2100 Bioanalyzer. CDR1 and CDR2 (SGHAT, FQNNGV) derive from the germline V gene. Its CDR3 holds 15 amino acids, cysteine through phenylalanine. The kept DNA is CDR3 alone, 45 bases in frame from the first base. V ends up 8 bases short and J 3 bases short, with an unmatched junction base count of 8.

Source material: blood. The receptor comes from a man younger than 45 with Graves' ophthalmopathy. Recombination joined TRBV11-2 with TRBJ2-4, and 9 junction bases match TRBD2. In nucleotide form, the sequence is TGTGCCAGCCTGGGACCAGCGGGAGGCAAAAACATTCAGTACTTC. The encoded protein is CASLGPAGGKNIQYF. Reference TRBV11-2 and TRBJ2-4 proteins supply the regions before and after the CDR3; the full variable domain is: EAGVAQSPRYKIIEKRQSVAFWCNPISGHATLYWYQQILGQGPKLLIQFQNNGVVDDSQLPKDRFSAERLKGVDSTLKIQPAKLEDSAVYLCASLGPAGGKNIQYFGAGTRLSVL.